These T cell receptor beta chains were read from a single sample in a study of PD-L1 blockade in urothelial cancer. Profiling relied on immunoSEQ multiplex PCR, and the TCRdb table lists in-frame clones only, not all of them. The sample has some 80,000 clones, approximately 86% seen once; the top ten hold approximately 6.7%. Sequencing used PBMCs, obtained around atezolizumab (anti-PD-L1) treatment. Receptors were obtained from a man aged 40-49 years with urothelial cancer. Both conserved end residues are part of each CDR3. D genes are given only for firm matches. Clone size is given for some rows only: seen once, a few or many times, or a class if the clone is expanded.

clone size,D gene,J gene,V gene,CDR3 DNA,CDR3 protein
few,-,TRBJ2-3,TRBV7-8,TGTGCCAGCAGCTTAGCCTCCCGGAAACAGGGTGGGGTGAAAGATACGCAGTATTTT,CASSLASRKQGGVKDTQYF
-,TRBD1,TRBJ2-7,TRBV5-4,TGTGCCAGCAGCTTGGGGCCAGGGGGACCCTACGAGCAGTACTTC,CASSLGPGGPYEQYF
-,TRBD1,TRBJ1-2,TRBV15,TGTGCCACCAGCAGTTTACAGGGGTTAGCTAACTATGGCTACACCTTC,CATSSLQGLANYGYTF
-,TRBD1,TRBJ1-5,TRBV5-1,TGCGCCAGCAGCTTGGGCTTACAGGGGGCGCAAAATCAGCCCCAGCATTTT,CASSLGLQGAQNQPQHF
-,-,TRBJ1-4,TRBV2,TGTGCCAGCAGCGGGCGGGGACGTGAAAAACTGTTTTTT,CASSGRGREKLFF
-,-,TRBJ1-5,TRBV19,TGTGCCAGTAGGCCAACAGGGTGGAATCAGCCCCAGCATTTT,CASRPTGWNQPQHF
-,-,TRBJ1-3,TRBV11-2,TGTGCCAGCAGCTCAATCCGCTGGCGAAACACCATATATTTT,CASSSIRWRNTIYF
-,-,TRBJ1-1,TRBV4-3,TGCGCCAGCAGCCAATTCCAGAACACTGAAGCTTTCTTT,CASSQFQNTEAFF
-,-,TRBJ2-3,TRBV5-6,TGTGCCAGCAGCTTTGGAGACACAGATACGCAGTATTTT,CASSFGDTDTQYF
-,TRBD1,TRBJ1-5,TRBV30,TGTGCCTGGAGTGACCGGGGTCAGGGGGGGCCCCAGCATTTT,CAWSDRGQGGPQHF
-,TRBD1,TRBJ1-1,TRBV7-9,TGTGCCAGCAGCTCAAACCCCGGGACAGGGGTAGCTTTCTTT,CASSSNPGTGVAFF
-,-,TRBJ2-3,TRBV5-1,TGCGCCAGCAGCTCGGGGGGCCTCGGACGCACAGATACGCAGTATTTT,CASSSGGLGRTDTQYF
few,TRBD1,TRBJ2-3,TRBV25-1,TGTGCCAGCAGTGCCCCAGGGGGAGTGGCGGGTACGCAGTATTTT,CASSAPGGVAGTQYF
-,-,TRBJ1-5,TRBV7-9,TGTGCCAGCAGCTTAGGGCTGGGCAATCAGCCCCAGCATTTT,CASSLGLGNQPQHF
few,-,TRBJ1-1,TRBV30,TGTGCCTGGAGTGTACGAGGGAAAAGAGGCACTGAAGCTTTCTTT,CAWSVRGKRGTEAFF
-,-,TRBJ1-2,TRBV30,TGTGCCTGGAGTGTACAGGACACCATATCACACTTC,CAWSVQDTISHF
-,-,TRBJ1-3,TRBV25-1,TGTGCCAGCAGTGAGCGAGGGGGTAGCTCTGGAAACACCATATATTTT,CASSERGGSSGNTIYF
-,-,TRBJ2-7,TRBV28,TGTGCCAGCAGTCCTAGCCGACGGGGAACCTACGAGCAGTACTTC,CASSPSRRGTYEQYF
-,-,TRBJ2-1,TRBV11-2,TGTGCCAGCAGCTTAGAGGGGACTCCACTCGGCAATGAGCAGTTCTTC,CASSLEGTPLGNEQFF
-,TRBD1,TRBJ2-7,TRBV2,TGTGCCGGGGGACAGGGGATGTACGAGCAGTACTTC,CAGGQGMYEQYF
-,-,TRBJ2-5,TRBV5-1,TGCGCCAGCAGCAAAACAGGGAAAGAGACCCAGTACTTC,CASSKTGKETQYF
-,TRBD2,TRBJ2-1,TRBV28,TGTGCCAGCAGTTTAACTAGCGGGAGAGTCAATGAGCAGTTCTTC,CASSLTSGRVNEQFF
-,-,TRBJ2-1,TRBV27,TGTGCCAGCAGTCCCGGAGAGGTGAGGAATGAGCAGTTCTTC,CASSPGEVRNEQFF
-,TRBD2,TRBJ2-1,TRBV11-3,TGTGCCAGCAGCTTAGGAAGCGGGAGGAATGAGCAGTTCTTC,CASSLGSGRNEQFF
-,TRBD2,TRBJ2-1,TRBV11-2,TGTGCCAGCAGCTTCGGGACTAGCCTCTACAATGAGCAGTTCTTC,CASSFGTSLYNEQFF
-,TRBD2,TRBJ2-1,TRBV5-1,TGCGCCAGCAGCTTCTCATTACAACCCCTCCTAGCGGGAGGTAACAATGAGCAGTTCTTC,CASSFSLQPLLAGGNNEQFF
-,-,TRBJ1-1,TRBV27,TGTGCCAGCAGTTTTGACGGGAATACTGAAGCTTTCTTT,CASSFDGNTEAFF
-,TRBD1,TRBJ2-7,TRBV28,TGTGCCAGCACCCCCAGTCCGGGACAGGGGTCCTACGAGCAGTACTTC,CASTPSPGQGSYEQYF
-,TRBD1,TRBJ1-2,TRBV5-4,TGTGCCAGCAGCCAACTAAACACAGGGGGCGGCTACACCTTC,CASSQLNTGGGYTF
once,TRBD2,TRBJ2-7,TRBV18,TGTGCCAGCTCACCACAAATTAGCGGGAGGGCCTTGAACAGAGAGCAGTACTTC,CASSPQISGRALNREQYF